One and the same sample provided the 15 T cell receptor beta chains below, sequenced in a study of human T cells and chemical hapten exposure. Time point in this sample: patch test 2, 6 weeks after DPC sensitization. Stated treatment: therapeutic diphenylcyclopropenone sensitization with weekly scalp DPC. One entry per CDR3 protein, called by TCRdb with MiXCR from the RACE reads. The sample carries some 71,000 distinct CDR3 sequences, about 9.4% recorded once. The sample consisted of whole blood, taken in connection with sensitization to the hapten diphenylcyclopropenone (DPC). The receptor source for this set is a woman aged 50 to 65 with alopecia areata. Some clones in this sample may be carry-over from other donors' samples.

This clonotype was seen more than once but under ten times. V gene TRBV30 combines with J gene TRBJ2-3, with 9 bases aligning to TRBD1. Per germline, CDR1 GTSNPN and CDR2 SVGIG (reference sequence). Germline trimming cut 2 bases from V and 2 bases from J; bases unmatched to any gene: 5. This CDR3 comprises 15 residues. The CDR3 loop reads CAWSIGQGYTDTQYF. As DNA, the CDR3 is TGTGCCTGGAGTATCGGACAGGGGTACACAGATACGCAGTATTTT.

This clonotype has a count of ten or more. This chain uses TRBV10-3 with TRBJ1-5; D is unresolved. This CDR3 is built from 16 residues. V shed 3 bases and J shed 4 bases, with 16 bases lying between them. Germline-derived CDR1 and CDR2 are ENHRY and SYGVKD. The CDR3 DNA reads TGTGCCATCAGTGAATATTTGATAGAGGTTAATCAGCCCCAGCATTTT. It yields the protein CAISEYLIEVNQPQHF.

Points on this clonotype: Possible read error: a much larger clone is one base away. The gene calls are TRBV18 and TRBJ1-5; unclear D gene. The ends were cut back, 0 bases at V and 7 bases at J, with 13 bases in the middle. Germline values: CDR1 KGHSH, CDR2 LQKENI. This CDR3 spans 15 amino acids. DNA for the CDR3: TGTGCCAGCTCACCACCGGGGTTCGTGGTACAGCCCCAGCATTTT. Amino acid sequence: CASSPPGFVVQPQHF.

The rearrangement uses TRBV9 and TRBJ1-1; no clear D gene. This CDR3 spans 13 amino acids. In germline, CDR1 is SGDLS, CDR2 YYNGEE. The germline V and J ends were trimmed by 0 bases and 0 bases, with 3 bases remaining between them. CDR3 sequence: CASSVALNTEAFF. The CDR3 nucleotides read TGTGCCAGCAGCGTAGCTCTGAACACTGAAGCTTTCTTT.

This chain joins TRBV11-2 and TRBJ2-5; the match to TRBD2 covers 8 bases. CDR1 and CDR2 from the germline V gene are SGHAT and FQNNGV. This CDR3 has 17 residues. Trimming at V came to 6 bases and at J to 2 bases, leaving 14 bases not matched to a gene. CDR3 nucleotide sequence: TGTGCCAGCAGTACTTCCAGGGATGAGCGGGGGCAAGAGACCCAGTACTTC. Translation gives CASSTSRDERGQETQYF.

The gene calls are TRBV3-1 and TRBJ1-2; 7 bases are shared with TRBD1. Germline V lookup: CDR1 LGHDT, CDR2 YNNKEL (reference sequence). The CDR3 is 14 amino acids. Trimming at V came to 4 bases and at J to 8 bases, leaving 10 bases not matched to a gene. In DNA form, the CDR3 reads TGTGCCAGCAGCCTTTCAGACAGGGAGGGAGGCTACACCTTC. As protein: CASSLSDREGGYTF.

The sample holds many counts of this clonotype. V is TRBV5-1 and J is TRBJ1-5; the match to TRBD1 covers 8 bases. J was trimmed by 5 bases and V by 5 bases; bases with no gene match: 9. Germline-derived CDR1 and CDR2 are SGHRS and YFSETQ. The CDR3 runs 15 residues. The CDR3 sequence: CASRLTDRADQPQHF. The CDR3 DNA follows: TGCGCCAGCAGATTGACGGACAGGGCGGATCAGCCCCAGCATTTT.

Comments on this clonotype: This sequence may be a read error, since a much larger clone differs from it by one base. The V call is TRBV10-2, the J call TRBJ2-1; 11 positions agree with TRBD2. The length of the CDR3 is 15 residues. In germline, CDR1 is WSHSY, CDR2 SAAADI. CDR3 coding DNA: TGCGCCAGCGGTGACGGGACTAGCGGCTACAATGAGCAGTTCTTC. This translates into CASGDGTSGYNEQFF.

The rearrangement uses TRBV12-3 or TRBV12-4 and TRBJ2-5; TRBD2 aligns across 7 bases. V lost 5 bases and J lost 5; bases outside the gene matches: 11. The CDR3 covers 15 residues. CDR3 DNA: TGTGCCAGCAGTCCTAGCGGCCCAGGGAGGGAGACCCAGTACTTC. Its translation is CASSPSGPGRETQYF.

This clonotype was counted ten times or more. The J gene is TRBJ1-5, the V gene TRBV18; a weak D match, TRBD1 (5 bases). Trimming shortened V by 5 bases and J by 6 bases, and 17 bases separated the two germline ends. Germline values: CDR1 KGHSH, CDR2 LQKENI. This CDR3 has 15 residues. The CDR3 sequence is CASSKTGQGGQPQHF. DNA of the CDR3: TGTGCCAGCTCAAAAACCGGGCAGGGCGGTCAGCCCCAGCATTTT.

Comment on this clonotype: With a much larger clone just one base away, this may be a read error. The chain links TRBV30 to TRBJ1-2, with D hard to call. Germline-derived CDR1 and CDR2 are GTSNPN and SVGIG (reference sequence). The length of the CDR3 is 13 residues. The CDR3 region has the DNA TGTGCCCGGAGTCCCCGGCCTAACTATGGCTACACCTTC. It encodes CARSPRPNYGYTF.

This clonotype appeared many times. This rearrangement joins TRBV24-1 to TRBJ2-1, with 8 bases fitting TRBD1. The germline V gene has CDR1 KGHDR and CDR2 SFDVKD. The CDR3 has 15 amino acids. J gave up 9 bases and V 7 bases, and 13 bases lay outside the gene matches. The CDR3: CATSSTTGVKSEQFF. CDR3 sequence (DNA): TGTGCCACCAGCTCCACGACAGGGGTAAAAAGTGAGCAGTTCTTC.

The sample holds many counts of this clonotype. The V gene is TRBV20-1, the J gene TRBJ2-3; D possibly corresponds to TRBD2 (5 bases). V was clipped by 3 bases and J by 3 bases, with 16 bases between them. Per the germline V gene, CDR1 is DFQATT and CDR2 is SNEGSKA (reference sequence). The CDR3 runs to 15 residues. The chain's CDR3 is CSASPPTTPTDTQYF. Written as DNA, the CDR3 is TGCAGTGCTAGTCCGCCGACTACTCCAACAGATACGCAGTATTTT.

This clonotype has just a few counts. The chain carries TRBV11-2 and TRBJ2-2; D is uncertain. V was cut by 1 base and J by 4 bases, with 10 bases left in between. Germline V CDR1 and CDR2: SGHAT, FQNNGV. This CDR3 spans 15 amino acids. CDR3 residues: CASSLVSGPTGELFF. The CDR3 region has the DNA TGTGCCAGCAGCTTAGTTTCAGGACCCACCGGGGAGCTGTTTTTT.

This clonotype was seen repeatedly, ten times or more. The chain joins TRBV20-1 to TRBJ1-5; the match to TRBD1 covers 7 bases. The junction had 2 bases not matched to a gene; V was cut back by 3 bases and J by 3 bases. Germline CDR1 and CDR2: DFQATT and SNEGSKA (reference sequence). The CDR3 runs to 13 residues. The CDR3 sequence: CSARTGNNQPQHF. The CDR3, as DNA: TGCAGTGCTAGGACAGGGAACAATCAGCCCCAGCATTTT.